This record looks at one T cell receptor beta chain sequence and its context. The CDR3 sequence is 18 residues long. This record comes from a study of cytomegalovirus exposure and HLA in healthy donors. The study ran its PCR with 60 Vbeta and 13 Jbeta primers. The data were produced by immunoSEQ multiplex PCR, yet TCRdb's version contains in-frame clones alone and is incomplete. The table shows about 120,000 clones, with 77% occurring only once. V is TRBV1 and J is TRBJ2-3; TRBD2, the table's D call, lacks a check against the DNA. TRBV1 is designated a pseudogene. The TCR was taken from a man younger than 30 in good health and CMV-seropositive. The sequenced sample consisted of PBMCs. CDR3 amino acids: CTSSQEKIEERSTDTQYF. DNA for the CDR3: TGCACCAGCAGCCAAGAAAAAATAGAGGAGAGGAGCACAGATACGCAGTATTTT.